These 30 T cell receptor beta chains share one sample of origin, sequenced in a study of PD-L1 blockade in urothelial cancer. Profiling relied on immunoSEQ multiplex PCR, and the TCRdb table lists in-frame clones only, not all of them. The sample has fewer than 90,000 clones, less than 95% seen once. The time point: peripheral blood 6 weeks after treatment start. The material sequenced was PBMCs, taken around atezolizumab (anti-PD-L1) treatment. These receptors were obtained from a woman of 80 years or more with urothelial cancer.

This clone appeared a single time. The V and J genes are TRBV28 and TRBJ2-6; 9 bases align to TRBD1. J was trimmed by 0 bases and V by 11 bases; bases with no gene match: 5. Germline assignment: CDR1 MDHEN and CDR2 SYDVKM. This CDR3 comprises 15 residues. The CDR3 here is CAVTGGNSGANVLTF. CDR3 coding DNA: TGTGCCGTAACAGGGGGCAACTCTGGGGCCAACGTCCTGACTTTC.

The chain employs TRBV6-1 and TRBJ1-1, with TRBD1 as a possible D gene (5 bases). The V end was cut by 7 bases, the J end by 1 base, with 13 bases between. The CDR3 has 14 amino acids. Germline lookup yields CDR1 MNHNS and CDR2 SASEGT. The CDR3: CASTSGGGNTEAFF. Written as DNA, the CDR3 is TGTGCCAGCACCTCCGGGGGGGGGAACACTGAAGCTTTCTTT.

The rearrangement links TRBV19 to TRBJ2-3; D is perhaps TRBD2 (7 bases). This CDR3 has 15 residues. From germline, CDR1 is LNHDA and CDR2 SQIVND (reference sequence). Trimming left V 5 bases short and J 3 bases short, with 15 bases between. The CDR3 loop reads CASSAWGRETDTQYF. CDR3 DNA sequence: TGTGCCAGTAGTGCCTGGGGGCGGGAGACAGATACGCAGTATTTT.

This chain uses TRBV15 with TRBJ2-1; D gene uncertain. The CDR3 runs 16 residues. The V end was cut by 0 bases, the J end by 0 bases, with 9 bases between. The germline gives CDR1 LNHNV, CDR2 YYDKDF (reference sequence). In DNA form, the CDR3 reads TGTGCCACCAGCAGAGATTGGAGCAGCTCCTACAATGAGCAGTTCTTC. Its protein is CATSRDWSSSYNEQFF.

The V and J genes are TRBV6-5 and TRBJ2-5; D is ambiguous. Trimming cost V 6 bases and J 5 bases, with 13 bases left between them. Germline lookup yields CDR1 MNHEY and CDR2 SVGAGI. The length of the CDR3 is 13 residues. In nucleotides, the CDR3 is TGTGCCAGCAGCCGCGACTTGGATGAGACCCAGTACTTC. Translated, it gives CASSRDLDETQYF.

The rearrangement joins TRBV18 to TRBJ2-5, with 8 bases matching TRBD1. Germline trimming cut 0 bases from V and 9 bases from J; bases unmatched to any gene: 6. This CDR3 contains 14 residues. In germline, CDR1 is KGHSH, CDR2 LQKENI. The CDR3, as DNA: TGTGCCAGCTCACCACCTGGACAGGGAGCGGCCCAGTACTTC. Its translation is CASSPPGQGAAQYF.

This clone has only a few counts. The chain uses TRBV11-2 and TRBJ2-3; the match to TRBD2 covers 8 bases. The germline V gene has CDR1 SGHAT and CDR2 FQNNGV. V lost 1 base, J lost 2 bases, and 8 bases stayed unmatched. The CDR3 contains 17 residues. CDR3: CASSLGYTSGYTDTQYF. CDR3 bases: TGTGCCAGCAGCTTAGGGTATACTAGCGGATACACAGATACGCAGTATTTT.

V and J are TRBV5-1 and TRBJ2-2; 8 bases line up with TRBD1. In germline, CDR1 is SGHRS, CDR2 YFSETQ. J was trimmed by 6 bases and V by 4 bases; bases with no gene match: 5. CDR3 length equals 14 residues. This CDR3 is CASSIRTGSGELFF. In nucleotides, the CDR3 is TGCGCCAGCAGCATAAGGACAGGGTCCGGGGAGCTGTTTTTT.

The chain couples TRBV10-3 to TRBJ2-7; TRBD1 agrees at 10 bases. The CDR3 length is 14 residues. Germline CDR1 ENHRY, CDR2 SYGVKD. Unmatched junction bases numbered 4, after V lost 4 bases and J lost 4 bases. CDR3 amino acids: CAISGGQGKYEQYF. The CDR3 DNA reads as TGTGCCATCAGTGGGGGACAGGGGAAGTACGAGCAGTACTTC.

The V gene is TRBV11-3, the J gene TRBJ2-2; D is unresolved. CDR1 SGHNT and CDR2 YENEEA come from the germline V gene. The CDR3 loop spans 13 amino acids. V shed 0 bases and J shed 4 bases, with 3 bases lying between them. CDR3 loop: CASSLEATGELFF. The CDR3 DNA follows: TGTGCCAGCAGCTTAGAGGCCACCGGGGAGCTGTTTTTT.

This chain links TRBV6-1 with TRBJ2-3, with a tentative D call TRBD2 (7 bases). The CDR3 runs 16 residues. Germline-derived CDR1 and CDR2 are MNHNS and SASEGT. The V gene lost 1 base and the J gene lost 1 base, with 12 bases spanning the gap. The CDR3 coding sequence is TGTGCCAGCAGTGAAGGGGGGGGCCCCCGCACAGATACGCAGTATTTT. It encodes CASSEGGGPRTDTQYF.

The rearrangement links TRBV6-5 to TRBJ1-1; TRBD1 is a possible D gene (5 bases). The CDR3 totals 14 residues. Germline CDR1 MNHEY, CDR2 SVGAGI. Trimming stripped 0 bases from V and 3 bases from J, with 8 bases between. The CDR3 DNA reads TGTGCCAGCAGTTACTCGACGGGGGACACTGAAGCTTTCTTT. Translating it yields CASSYSTGDTEAFF.

The V and J genes are TRBV18 and TRBJ2-2; 7 nucleotides align to TRBD1. CDR1 is KGHSH and CDR2 is LQKENI in the germline V gene. This CDR3 region has 18 residues. The J segment lost 1 base and the V segment lost 6 bases, leaving 14 bases of the junction unmatched. CDR3 DNA sequence: TGTGCCAGCTCCCTAACCAATCCCGGGACAGTGAACACCGGGGAGCTGTTTTTT. It specifies CASSLTNPGTVNTGELFF.

The V gene is TRBV14, the J gene TRBJ2-7; possibly TRBD2 for D (6 bases). This CDR3 spans 16 amino acids. V lost 0 bases and J lost 0, with 12 bases in between. Germline lookup yields CDR1 SGHDN and CDR2 FVKESK. The CDR3 DNA reads TGTGCCAGCAGCCAAGACCGGGACTTAGCCTCCTACGAGCAGTACTTC. Translated, it gives CASSQDRDLASYEQYF.

The chain recombines TRBV15 with TRBJ2-3, with 7 nucleotides matching TRBD2. With 1 base clipped from V and 2 bases from J, the junction kept 6 bases outside the gene matches. The CDR3 sequence is 16 residues long. Germline V gene sequence: CDR1 LNHNV, CDR2 YYDKDF (reference sequence). The CDR3: CATSRAGGLTTDTQYF. The CDR3 region has the DNA TGTGCCACCAGCAGAGCGGGGGGTCTAACCACAGATACGCAGTATTTT.

This clone is a singleton in its sample. Other DNA sequences in the sample encode the same CDR3. The chain is built from TRBV28 and TRBJ2-7; D might be TRBD2 (6 bases). Trimming pared 7 bases from V and 3 bases from J, leaving 13 bases between. CDR3 size: 13 residues. Looked up from germline, CDR1 is MDHEN and CDR2 is SYDVKM. The DNA of the CDR3 is TGTGCCAGCACTCCTAGCGCTCACTACGAGCAGTACTTC. Translated: CASTPSAHYEQYF.

This clone turned up a few times. The rearrangement joins TRBV5-1 to TRBJ2-7, with 14 bases that match TRBD2. J was trimmed by 4 bases and V by 3 bases; bases with no gene match: 3. CDR3 length equals 15 residues. Germline V gene data show CDR1 as SGHRS and CDR2 as YFSETQ. CDR3 DNA sequence: TGCGCCAGCAGCTCGGGACTAGCGGGAGAGTACGAGCAGTACTTC. Translating it yields CASSSGLAGEYEQYF. Supplemented by reference TRBV5-1 and TRBJ2-7, the full variable domain reads KAGVTQTPRYLIKTRGQQVTLSCSPISGHRSVSWYQQTPGQGLQFLFEYFSETQRNKGNFPGRFSGRQFSNSRSEMNVSTLELGDSALYLCASSSGLAGEYEQYFGPGTRLTVT.

The rearrangement links TRBV28 to TRBJ2-1; possibly TRBD2 for D (6 bases). The CDR3 length is 15 residues. Germline V gene sequence: CDR1 MDHEN, CDR2 SYDVKM. The V and J ends lost 10 bases and 3 bases respectively, with 19 bases between them. DNA of the CDR3: TGTGCCATCGGGGGTAGCGGCATCGGCTACAATGAGCAGTTCTTC. This translates into CAIGGSGIGYNEQFF.

The genes are TRBV19 and TRBJ2-6; TRBD2 matches at 10 bases. The CDR3 has 18 residues. Germline V gene data show CDR1 as LNHDA and CDR2 as SQIVND (reference sequence). V dropped 6 bases and J dropped 2; count of bases not matched to a gene: 10. Here the CDR3 DNA reads TGTGCCAGTAGCGGGACCATAGGACTAGCGGCTGGGGCCAACGTCCTGACTTTC. Its translation is CASSGTIGLAAGANVLTF.

This clone came up once. The J gene is TRBJ2-1, the V gene TRBV6-5; maybe TRBD2 (6 bases). The CDR3 sequence is 15 residues long. V lost 3 bases and J lost 7, with 16 bases in between. Germline V gene lookup returns CDR1 MNHEY and CDR2 SVGAGI. The CDR3 reads CASSYRSGGPNEQFF. The CDR3 DNA sequence: TGTGCCAGCAGTTATCGTAGCGGAGGCCCAAATGAGCAGTTCTTC.

The V gene is TRBV7-9, the J gene TRBJ2-5; 8 bases match TRBD1. Germline V gene lookup returns CDR1 SEHNR and CDR2 FQNEAQ (reference sequence). With V trimmed by 4 bases and J by 4 bases, 2 bases remained unmatched. This CDR3 is built from 13 residues. CDR3 residues: CASSSTGGETQYF. CDR3 nucleotide sequence: TGTGCCAGCAGCTCCACAGGGGGAGAGACCCAGTACTTC.

The chain employs TRBV6-5 and TRBJ2-3; tentative D call: TRBD2 (6 bases). From germline, CDR1 is MNHEY and CDR2 SVGAGI. The CDR3 runs 14 residues. The V and J ends lost 3 bases and 4 bases respectively, with 11 bases between them. CDR3 protein: CASSYRRASDTQYF. CDR3 nucleotides: TGTGCCAGCAGTTATCGGAGGGCCTCAGATACGCAGTATTTT.

This chain joins TRBV9 and TRBJ2-1, with D possibly being TRBD2 (6 bases). The CDR3 is made up of 15 amino acids. Trimming stripped 4 bases from V and 3 bases from J, with 14 bases between. CDR1 is SGDLS and CDR2 is YYNGEE in the germline V gene. The CDR3 nucleotides read TGTGCCAGCAGCATGCGGGACTCAGGCTACAATGAGCAGTTCTTC. Its translation: CASSMRDSGYNEQFF.

The V gene is TRBV27, the J gene TRBJ2-3; 7 bases align to TRBD1. J gave up 4 bases and V 5 bases, and 12 bases lay outside the gene matches. Germline V gene lookup returns CDR1 MNHEY and CDR2 SMNVEV (reference sequence). CDR3 size: 16 residues. The CDR3 here is CASSVTGVMSADTQYF. As DNA, the CDR3 is TGTGCCAGCAGTGTCACAGGGGTTATGTCGGCAGATACGCAGTATTTT.

The V gene is TRBV28, the J gene TRBJ2-3; D is ambiguous. CDR1 and CDR2 from the germline V gene are MDHEN and SYDVKM. CDR3 length: 11 residues. The germline V and J ends were trimmed by 3 bases and 4 bases, with 2 bases remaining between them. Here the CDR3 reads CASSFADTQYF. The CDR3 DNA reads TGTGCCAGCAGTTTCGCAGATACGCAGTATTTT.

The rearrangement joins TRBV11-2 to TRBJ2-2, with D hard to call. Germline lookup yields CDR1 SGHAT and CDR2 FQNNGV. V was clipped by 1 base and J by 5 bases, with 11 bases between them. The length of the CDR3 is 15 residues. For the CDR3, the DNA is TGTGCCAGCAGCTTAGCTGTGACAAGTACCGGGGAGCTGTTTTTT. Translating it yields CASSLAVTSTGELFF.

The V gene is TRBV15, the J gene TRBJ1-5, with D possibly matching TRBD1 (5 bases). CDR1 LNHNV and CDR2 YYDKDF come from the germline V gene (reference sequence). Between the trimmed V and J ends, which lost 0 bases and 4 bases, there was a span of 19 bases. CDR3 length equals 18 residues. The CDR3 DNA reads as TGTGCCACCAGCAGAGATTTTGGCGGGACCCTCGGTAATCAGCCCCAGCATTTT. It codes for CATSRDFGGTLGNQPQHF. Looking up the rest from reference TRBV15 and TRBJ1-5 gives the full variable domain: DAMVIQNPRYQVTQFGKPVTLSCSQTLNHNVMYWYQQKSSQAPKLLFHYYDKDFNNEADTPDNFQSRRPNTSFCFLDIRSPGLGDTAMYLCATSRDFGGTLGNQPQHFGDGTRLSIL.

The chain combines TRBV28 with TRBJ1-5, with a possible D match to TRBD1 (5 bases). Germline CDR1 and CDR2: MDHEN and SYDVKM. The CDR3 runs 14 residues. V was clipped by 6 bases and J by 5 bases, with 14 bases between them. The CDR3 nucleotides are TGTGCCAGCAGCCTTAGGGGCGTGTATCAGCCCCAGCATTTT. It is translated as CASSLRGVYQPQHF. Full variable domain (outside the CDR3, taken from reference TRBV28 and TRBJ1-5): DVKVTQSSRYLVKRTGEKVFLECVQDMDHENMFWYRQDPGLGLRLIYFSYDVKMKEKGDIPEGYSVSREKKERFSLILESASTNQTSMYLCASSLRGVYQPQHFGDGTRLSIL.

The chain links TRBV11-3 to TRBJ2-1; TRBD2 aligns across 8 bases. The ends lost 1 base at V and 4 bases at J; junction bases unmatched: 3. Germline V gives CDR1 SGHNT, CDR2 YENEEA. The CDR3 loop spans 15 amino acids. This chain's CDR3 is CASSLASSGYNEQFF. The DNA for the CDR3 is TGTGCCAGCAGCTTAGCGTCTAGCGGGTACAATGAGCAGTTCTTC. Looking up the rest from reference TRBV11-3 and TRBJ2-1 gives the full variable domain: EAGVVQSPRYKIIEKKQPVAFWCNPISGHNTLYWYLQNLGQGPELLIRYENEEAVDDSQLPKDRFSAERLKGVDSTLKIQPAELGDSAVYLCASSLASSGYNEQFFGPGTRLTVL.

This clone was seen a handful of times. The chain combines TRBV19 with TRBJ1-2; D is unclear. V was clipped by 4 bases and J by 2 bases, with 17 bases between them. The CDR3 is 16 residues long. The germline gives CDR1 LNHDA, CDR2 SQIVND (reference sequence). The CDR3 region is CASSNPGSPTNYGYTF. The CDR3 coding sequence is TGTGCCAGTAGTAATCCGGGTTCTCCCACAAACTATGGCTACACCTTC.